This T cell receptor (beta chain) comes out of a study of shared clonotypes between healthy human individuals. The assay was run at deep level. Generated by immunoSEQ multiplex PCR, the TCRdb table keeps only in-frame clones and is missing some. The repertoire holds about 2,100,000 clones, around 93% seen once, with about 1.5% in the top ten. The naive CD8 subset, CD45RO-negative cells positively selected for CCR7, excluded terminally differentiated effector memory CD45RA+ cells. The CDR3 runs to 19 residues. The germline gives CDR1 MDHEN, CDR2 SYDVKM. V lost 6 bases, J lost 0 bases, and 24 bases lay in between.

The chain uses TRBV28 and TRBJ1-5, with D possibly matching TRBD1 (6 bases). Sequences were obtained from naive CD8+ T cells from PBMCs. The receptor was isolated from a man between 18 and 29 years old in good health. Some clones in this sample may be carry-over from other donors' samples. Here the CDR3 DNA reads TGTGCCAGCAGGTGGGCGAAGGACAGTCAGTCATATAGCAATCAGCCCCAGCATTTT. It specifies CASRWAKDSQSYSNQPQHF. Supplemented by reference TRBV28 and TRBJ1-5, the full variable domain reads DVKVTQSSRYLVKRTGEKVFLECVQDMDHENMFWYRQDPGLGLRLIYFSYDVKMKEKGDIPEGYSVSREKKERFSLILESASTNQTSMYLCASRWAKDSQSYSNQPQHFGDGTRLSIL.